These 14 T cell receptor beta chains share one sample of origin, sequenced in a study of patients and donors after allogeneic stem cell transplantation (dated by TCRdb to the early 2020s). The method behind the library was RT-PCR. The sample was run on a NextSeq 550. TCRdb itself trimmed the public reads at Q25 with fastp, ran MiXCR and retained productive beta chains. Entries that share a CDR3 protein sequence are merged under the most common genes and DNA. Across this sample there are hundreds of thousands of distinct CDR3 sequences, with roughly 17% seen only once. 7% to 7.5% of the sample is in the top ten clones. The sample was blood, either unsorted or a sorted T cell fraction (not recorded which). Receptors originate from a human donor who was either an allogeneic HSCT recipient or a stem cell or donor lymphocyte infusion donor (not recorded which). It is not recorded whose cells these are; they may come from a transplant donor.

The V and J genes are TRBV6-1 and TRBJ2-7; D is undetermined. Germline V gene sequence: CDR1 MNHNS, CDR2 SASEGT. The CDR3 runs to 15 residues. V lost 7 bases, J lost 2 bases, and 18 bases lay in between. CDR3 sequence reads: CASTAEGWSPYEQYF. The CDR3 DNA is TGTGCCAGCACCGCGGAAGGGTGGAGTCCCTACGAGCAGTACTTC.

This clonotype has more than one count but fewer than ten. The chain recombines TRBV14 with TRBJ2-7; D uncertain. CDR1 and CDR2 from the germline V gene are SGHDN and FVKESK. The V end lost 1 base, the J end lost 6 bases, and 10 bases lay between the germline ends. The length of the CDR3 is 13 residues. CDR3 amino acids: CASSQVPGIEQYF. In nucleotides, the CDR3 is TGTGCCAGCAGCCAAGTTCCAGGTATCGAGCAGTACTTC.

The chain carries TRBV9 and TRBJ2-4; D possibly corresponds to TRBD2 (5 bases). The germline V gene encodes CDR1 SGDLS and CDR2 YYNGEE. V lost 3 bases and J 9 bases, leaving 13 bases between the germline ends. The CDR3 loop spans 13 amino acids. CDR3 sequence reads: CASSGTAESIQYF. Written as DNA, the CDR3 is TGTGCCAGCAGCGGGACTGCAGAAAGCATTCAGTACTTC.

This clonotype showed up just a few times. CDR3: CASEGTGGSQPQHF. The CDR3 coding sequence is TGTGCCAGCGAAGGGACAGGCGGCAGTCAGCCCCAGCATTTT. This rearrangement joins TRBV7-9 to TRBJ1-5; 8 bases are shared with TRBD1. The CDR3 is 14 amino acids. Germline CDR1 and CDR2: SEHNR and FQNEAQ (reference sequence). J was trimmed by 6 bases and V by 8 bases; bases with no gene match: 9.

This clonotype showed up just a few times. The J gene is TRBJ1-5, the V gene TRBV20-1, with D possibly matching TRBD1 (6 bases). Looked up from germline, CDR1 is DFQATT and CDR2 is SNEGSKA (reference sequence). Trimming pared 3 bases from V and 8 bases from J, leaving 11 bases between. The CDR3 is 12 amino acids. The CDR3 region has the DNA TGCAGTGCTAGGAGGGGGGGGGAGCCCCAGCATTTT. Amino acid sequence: CSARRGGEPQHF.

This clonotype appeared a few times. The chain carries TRBV11-2 and TRBJ2-3; D gene uncertain. Germline lookup yields CDR1 SGHAT and CDR2 FQNNGV. The CDR3 totals 13 residues. V was pared by 4 bases and J by 6 bases, with 11 bases between. The CDR3 sequence is CASSSPKWDTQYF. DNA for the CDR3: TGTGCCAGCAGCTCCCCCAAGTGGGATACGCAGTATTTT.

This clonotype appeared many times. This CDR3 is CASSLEREIYGYTF. Written as DNA, the CDR3 is TGTGCCAGCAGCTTAGAAAGGGAGATCTATGGCTACACCTTC. The chain links TRBV7-2 to TRBJ1-2; D not certain. The CDR3 is 14 residues long. Germline loops: CDR1 SGHTA, CDR2 FQGNSA. Trimming stripped 1 base from V and 4 bases from J, with 10 bases between.

The rearrangement uses TRBV7-9 and TRBJ1-6; 9 nucleotides align to TRBD1. Unmatched junction bases numbered 8, after V lost 4 bases and J lost 7 bases. Germline loops: CDR1 SEHNR, CDR2 FQNEAQ (reference sequence). The CDR3 extends over 16 amino acids. The CDR3 spells CASSSPPGQGNSPLHF. The DNA of the CDR3 is TGTGCCAGCAGCTCACCGCCGGGACAGGGAAATTCACCCCTCCACTTT.

In its sample, this clonotype was seen many times. The chain has TRBV12-3 or TRBV12-4 and TRBJ1-2; D remains ambiguous. V was trimmed by 3 bases and J by 4 bases, leaving 6 bases between them. This CDR3 has 12 amino acids. Here the CDR3 DNA reads TGTGCCAGCAGTTTTAAACCCTATGGCTACACCTTC. It yields the protein CASSFKPYGYTF.

The V call is TRBV21-1, the J call TRBJ1-3. TRBV21-1 is labeled a pseudogene. CDR3 length: 15 residues. The CDR3 sequence is CASSKRQASGNTIYF. Written as DNA, the CDR3 is TGTGCCAGCAGCAAAAGACAAGCATCTGGAAACACCATATATTTT.

V is TRBV12-3 or TRBV12-4 and J is TRBJ2-5; D gene uncertain. V was trimmed by 5 bases and J by 0 bases, leaving 10 bases between them. The length of the CDR3 is 14 residues. The CDR3 sequence is CASSPRANQETQYF. For the CDR3, the DNA is TGTGCCAGCAGTCCCCGGGCCAACCAAGAGACCCAGTACTTC.

The V call is TRBV18, the J call TRBJ2-5; 13 positions agree with TRBD2. CDR1 and CDR2 (germline): KGHSH, LQKENI. V trimming: 2 bases; J trimming: 4 bases; junction bases outside the gene matches: 10. The CDR3 contains 18 residues. CDR3 nucleotides: TGTGCCAGCTCACCAGTCGGACTAGCGGGGGTTAATGGAGAGACCCAGTACTTC. Protein sequence: CASSPVGLAGVNGETQYF. The variable domain in full, completed from reference TRBV18 and TRBJ2-5, reads NAGVMQNPRHLVRRRGQEARLRCSPMKGHSHVYWYRQLPEEGLKFMVYLQKENIIDESGMPKERFSAEFPKEGPSILRIQQVVRGDSAAYFCASSPVGLAGVNGETQYFGPGTRLLVL.

This clonotype turned up a few times. The chain recombines TRBV3-1 with TRBJ1-4; D is unresolved. This CDR3 comprises 14 residues. Germline V gives CDR1 LGHDT, CDR2 YNNKEL (reference sequence). The V gene lost 1 base and the J gene lost 10 bases, with 13 bases spanning the gap. DNA for the CDR3: TGTGCCAGCAGCCAAGGGGCAGGTCTAGGAAAACTGTTTTTT. Its translation: CASSQGAGLGKLFF. Full variable domain (missing parts from reference TRBV3-1 and TRBJ1-4): DTAVSQTPKYLVTQMGNDKSIKCEQNLGHDTMYWYKQDSKKFLKIMFSYNNKELIINETVPNRFSPKSPDKAHLNLHINSLELGDSAVYFCASSQGAGLGKLFFGSGTQLSVL.

In this sample, this clonotype turned up a few times. V and J are TRBV19 and TRBJ1-1; D gene unclear. V was shortened by 5 bases and J by 3 bases, with 10 bases between the two germline ends. Germline CDR1 reads LNHDA; CDR2 reads SQIVND (reference sequence). The length of the CDR3 is 13 residues. The CDR3 nucleotides read TGTGCCAGTAGTTCGGACGGATACACTGAAGCTTTCTTT. This encodes CASSSDGYTEAFF.